Listed below are T cell receptor beta chains from one sample, sequenced in a study of beta chain features in type 1 diabetes. The data were produced by immunoSEQ multiplex PCR, yet TCRdb's version contains in-frame clones alone and is incomplete. The sample carries 900,000 or so clones, under 20% recorded once. Sequenced material: naive CD4+ T cells from blood. The receptors here all came from a woman aged 18 to 35 in good health. The CDR3 runs from the conserved cysteine through the conserved F or W. Fields, in order: clone size, D gene, V gene, J gene, CDR3 protein, CDR3 DNA. A D gene is named only where the DNA matches it firmly. Not every row has a clone size; where given, it reads once, few, many or a size class.

clone size: few
D gene: .
V gene: TRBV19
J gene: TRBJ1-4
CDR3 protein: CASRAVFGGEKLFF
CDR3 DNA: TGTGCCAGCAGAGCGGTATTCGGGGGTGAAAAACTGTTTTTT

clone size: .
D gene: TRBD1
V gene: TRBV7-2
J gene: TRBJ1-4
CDR3 protein: CASSLGTGVEKLFF
CDR3 DNA: TGTGCCAGCAGCTTAGGGACAGGGGTTGAAAAACTGTTTTTT

clone size: few
D gene: .
V gene: TRBV7-9
J gene: TRBJ2-3
CDR3 protein: CASSLAHLLYTDTQYF
CDR3 DNA: TGTGCCAGCAGCCTGGCCCACCTACTTTACACAGATACGCAGTATTTT

clone size: .
D gene: TRBD1
V gene: TRBV28
J gene: TRBJ2-1
CDR3 protein: CASKDRGAYNEQFF
CDR3 DNA: TGTGCCAGCAAGGACAGGGGGGCCTACAATGAGCAGTTCTTC

clone size: .
D gene: TRBD1
V gene: TRBV6-5
J gene: TRBJ2-5
CDR3 protein: CASSDRAGETQYF
CDR3 DNA: TGTGCCAGCAGCGACAGGGCCGGAGAGACCCAGTACTTC

clone size: .
D gene: .
V gene: TRBV7-9
J gene: TRBJ2-1
CDR3 protein: CASSLAGTAHNEQFF
CDR3 DNA: TGTGCCAGCAGCTTAGCCGGGACGGCACACAATGAGCAGTTCTTC

clone size: few
D gene: .
V gene: TRBV20-1
J gene: TRBJ2-1
CDR3 protein: CSASQESEQFF
CDR3 DNA: TGCAGTGCTAGTCAGGAGTCTGAGCAGTTCTTC

clone size: .
D gene: .
V gene: TRBV7-2
J gene: TRBJ1-1
CDR3 protein: CASSLSTVNTEAFF
CDR3 DNA: TGTGCCAGCAGCTTATCGACAGTGAACACTGAAGCTTTCTTT

clone size: few
D gene: .
V gene: TRBV29-1
J gene: TRBJ2-2
CDR3 protein: CSGGSANTGELFF
CDR3 DNA: TGCAGCGGAGGCAGCGCGAACACCGGGGAGCTGTTTTTT

clone size: few
D gene: .
V gene: TRBV19
J gene: TRBJ2-3
CDR3 protein: CASSRSGPTDTQYF
CDR3 DNA: TGTGCCAGTAGTAGGTCCGGTCCCACAGATACGCAGTATTTT

clone size: few
D gene: .
V gene: TRBV4-2
J gene: TRBJ1-5
CDR3 protein: CASSQQGRNQPQHF
CDR3 DNA: TGTGCCAGCAGCCAACAGGGGAGGAATCAGCCCCAGCATTTT

clone size: .
D gene: .
V gene: TRBV4-3
J gene: TRBJ2-2
CDR3 protein: CASSQDAHTGELFF
CDR3 DNA: TGCGCCAGCAGCCAAGATGCACACACCGGGGAGCTGTTTTTT

clone size: .
D gene: TRBD1
V gene: TRBV7-9
J gene: TRBJ2-7
CDR3 protein: CASSLFGDRGRHEQYF
CDR3 DNA: TGTGCCAGCAGCTTATTCGGGGACAGGGGAAGGCACGAGCAGTACTTC

clone size: few
D gene: .
V gene: TRBV7-9
J gene: TRBJ1-4
CDR3 protein: CASSRTSLNEKLFF
CDR3 DNA: TGTGCCAGCAGCCGGACAAGCCTGAATGAAAAACTGTTTTTT

clone size: few
D gene: TRBD1
V gene: TRBV28
J gene: TRBJ2-7
CDR3 protein: CASSSSGTGVHEQYF
CDR3 DNA: TGTGCCAGCAGTTCCTCCGGGACAGGGGTCCACGAGCAGTACTTC

clone size: few
D gene: TRBD2
V gene: TRBV4-3
J gene: TRBJ2-3
CDR3 protein: CASSQGVGTSGTDTQYF
CDR3 DNA: TGCGCCAGCAGCCAAGGGGTCGGGACTAGCGGCACAGATACGCAGTATTTT

clone size: few
D gene: TRBD1
V gene: TRBV27
J gene: TRBJ1-5
CDR3 protein: CASSVGTARNQPQHF
CDR3 DNA: TGTGCCAGCAGTGTAGGGACAGCCCGCAATCAGCCCCAGCATTTT

clone size: .
D gene: .
V gene: TRBV5-1
J gene: TRBJ2-7
CDR3 protein: CASRPGGAIYEQYF
CDR3 DNA: TGCGCCAGCAGGCCTGGGGGCGCTATATACGAGCAGTACTTC

clone size: .
D gene: .
V gene: TRBV6-5
J gene: TRBJ1-5
CDR3 protein: CASSYGQNHQPQHF
CDR3 DNA: TGTGCCAGCAGTTATGGTCAGAATCACCAGCCCCAGCATTTT

clone size: .
D gene: .
V gene: TRBV4-2
J gene: TRBJ1-2
CDR3 protein: CASQAQGDYGYTF
CDR3 DNA: TGTGCCAGCCAAGCCCAGGGTGACTATGGCTACACCTTC

clone size: .
D gene: .
V gene: TRBV10-3
J gene: TRBJ1-2
CDR3 protein: CAISELGIGYGYTF
CDR3 DNA: TGTGCCATCAGTGAGTTGGGAATCGGTTATGGCTACACCTTC

clone size: .
D gene: .
V gene: TRBV11-2
J gene: TRBJ2-1
CDR3 protein: CASSLVRTGNEQFF
CDR3 DNA: TGTGCCAGCAGCTTAGTCCGGACCGGGAATGAGCAGTTCTTC

clone size: .
D gene: .
V gene: TRBV9
J gene: TRBJ2-2
CDR3 protein: CASSVAATAGELFF
CDR3 DNA: TGTGCCAGCAGCGTAGCAGCGACAGCCGGGGAGCTGTTTTTT

clone size: few
D gene: TRBD2
V gene: TRBV10-3
J gene: TRBJ2-1
CDR3 protein: CATVGGHEQFF
CDR3 DNA: TGTGCCACGGTGGGAGGGCATGAGCAGTTCTTC

clone size: .
D gene: .
V gene: TRBV5-1
J gene: TRBJ1-2
CDR3 protein: CASSPGGTEYYGYTF
CDR3 DNA: TGCGCCAGCAGCCCCGGGGGGACGGAGTACTATGGCTACACCTTC

clone size: few
D gene: .
V gene: TRBV27
J gene: TRBJ1-5
CDR3 protein: CASRQHLRGQPQHF
CDR3 DNA: TGTGCCAGCAGACAACACCTACGGGGGCAGCCCCAGCATTTT

clone size: .
D gene: .
V gene: TRBV5-1
J gene: TRBJ2-7
CDR3 protein: CASSLARSYEQYF
CDR3 DNA: TGCGCCAGCAGCTTGGCCCGCTCCTACGAGCAGTACTTC

clone size: .
D gene: .
V gene: TRBV2
J gene: TRBJ2-1
CDR3 protein: CASSEVGTGAFLGVFF
CDR3 DNA: .

clone size: .
D gene: .
V gene: TRBV4-1
J gene: TRBJ2-5
CDR3 protein: CASSQDPGSTETQYF
CDR3 DNA: TGCGCCAGCAGCCAAGACCCCGGGAGCACTGAGACCCAGTACTTC

clone size: .
D gene: TRBD2
V gene: TRBV4-1
J gene: TRBJ2-1
CDR3 protein: CASSQALGLAGSYNEQFF
CDR3 DNA: TGCGCCAGCAGCCAAGCTTTGGGGCTAGCGGGGTCCTACAATGAGCAGTTCTTC

clone size: few
D gene: .
V gene: TRBV6-1
J gene: TRBJ1-1
CDR3 protein: CASSEGGGAGTEAFF
CDR3 DNA: TGTGCCAGCAGTGAGGGGGGAGGGGCGGGCACTGAAGCTTTCTTT

clone size: few
D gene: .
V gene: TRBV7-8
J gene: TRBJ2-1
CDR3 protein: CASSPSGYEQFF
CDR3 DNA: TGTGCCAGCAGCCCAAGTGGTTATGAGCAGTTCTTC

clone size: .
D gene: TRBD2
V gene: TRBV2
J gene: TRBJ2-7
CDR3 protein: CASGGGLAGSEQYF
CDR3 DNA: TGTGCCAGCGGGGGGGGACTAGCGGGATCTGAGCAGTACTTC

clone size: few
D gene: .
V gene: TRBV28
J gene: TRBJ2-1
CDR3 protein: CASSRAAGSRYNEQFF
CDR3 DNA: TGTGCCAGCAGTCGCGCCGCTGGAAGCCGATACAATGAGCAGTTCTTC

clone size: few
D gene: TRBD1
V gene: TRBV7-8
J gene: TRBJ1-4
CDR3 protein: CASSLLGDSPEKLFF
CDR3 DNA: TGTGCCAGCAGCTTACTGGGGGACAGTCCTGAAAAACTGTTTTTT

clone size: .
D gene: .
V gene: TRBV2
J gene: TRBJ1-1
CDR3 protein: CASTPDNTRGKAFF
CDR3 DNA: TGTGCCAGCACCCCGGACAACACTCGGGGGAAAGCTTTCTTT

clone size: few
D gene: .
V gene: TRBV4-2
J gene: TRBJ2-7
CDR3 protein: CASSHVDRHEQYF
CDR3 DNA: TGTGCCAGCAGCCACGTAGACAGGCACGAGCAGTACTTC

clone size: .
D gene: TRBD2
V gene: TRBV25-1
J gene: TRBJ2-3
CDR3 protein: CASSAYLAGVPDTQYF
CDR3 DNA: TGTGCCAGCAGTGCATACCTAGCGGGAGTTCCAGATACGCAGTATTTT

clone size: .
D gene: TRBD1
V gene: TRBV6-5
J gene: TRBJ2-7
CDR3 protein: CASSYTTGTAYEQYF
CDR3 DNA: TGTGCCAGCAGTTACACTACCGGGACAGCTTACGAGCAGTACTTC

clone size: .
D gene: TRBD2
V gene: TRBV15
J gene: TRBJ2-2
CDR3 protein: CATSRDFTSGRPGELFF
CDR3 DNA: TGTGCCACCAGCAGAGATTTTACTAGCGGGCGTCCCGGGGAGCTGTTTTTT

clone size: .
D gene: TRBD2
V gene: TRBV4-3
J gene: TRBJ2-1
CDR3 protein: CASSQAGGISYNEQFF
CDR3 DNA: TGCGCCAGCAGCCAAGCGGGGGGTATATCCTACAATGAGCAGTTCTTC

clone size: few
D gene: .
V gene: TRBV6-5
J gene: TRBJ1-5
CDR3 protein: CASSYRAGREDQPQHF
CDR3 DNA: TGTGCCAGCAGTTATAGGGCAGGGAGGGAGGATCAGCCCCAGCATTTT

clone size: few
D gene: .
V gene: TRBV9
J gene: TRBJ2-4
CDR3 protein: CASSPLAGVSRNIQYF
CDR3 DNA: TGTGCCAGCAGCCCCCTGGCTGGAGTTTCCCGAAACATTCAGTACTTC

clone size: .
D gene: .
V gene: TRBV4-3
J gene: TRBJ2-7
CDR3 protein: CASSQVSGSSYEQYF
CDR3 DNA: TGCGCCAGCAGCCAAGTCTCGGGTTCATCCTACGAGCAGTACTTC

clone size: once
D gene: .
V gene: TRBV7-2
J gene: TRBJ1-2
CDR3 protein: CASSLPGAPSPDYGYTF
CDR3 DNA: TGTGCCAGCAGCTTACCAGGCGCGCCCAGTCCCGACTATGGCTACACCTTC

clone size: .
D gene: .
V gene: TRBV20-1
J gene: TRBJ2-7
CDR3 protein: CSGVSSYEQYF
CDR3 DNA: TGCAGTGGGGTGAGCTCCTACGAGCAGTACTTC

clone size: few
D gene: TRBD1
V gene: TRBV7-2
J gene: TRBJ1-5
CDR3 protein: CASSFTGAYSNQPQHF
CDR3 DNA: TGTGCCAGCAGCTTTACAGGGGCCTATAGCAATCAGCCCCAGCATTTT

clone size: .
D gene: .
V gene: TRBV6-6
J gene: TRBJ2-3
CDR3 protein: CASSYSDSTDTQYF
CDR3 DNA: TGTGCCAGCAGTTACTCGGACAGCACAGATACGCAGTATTTT

clone size: few
D gene: .
V gene: TRBV7-9
J gene: TRBJ1-1
CDR3 protein: CASSLDTEAFF
CDR3 DNA: TGTGCCAGCAGCTTAGATACTGAAGCTTTCTTT

clone size: few
D gene: .
V gene: TRBV25-1
J gene: TRBJ2-7
CDR3 protein: CASSESNNYYEQYF
CDR3 DNA: TGTGCCAGCAGTGAATCGAACAACTACTACGAGCAGTACTTC

clone size: few
D gene: .
V gene: TRBV5-4
J gene: TRBJ2-2
CDR3 protein: CASNRFGHTGELFF
CDR3 DNA: TGTGCCAGCAACCGCTTTGGGCATACCGGGGAGCTGTTTTTT

clone size: .
D gene: .
V gene: TRBV19
J gene: TRBJ1-5
CDR3 protein: CASIGRNQPQHF
CDR3 DNA: TGTGCCAGTATAGGGCGCAATCAGCCCCAGCATTTT

clone size: .
D gene: TRBD2
V gene: TRBV9
J gene: TRBJ2-1
CDR3 protein: CASSITSGRIDEQFF
CDR3 DNA: TGTGCCAGCAGCATAACTAGCGGGAGGATCGACGAGCAGTTCTTC

clone size: few
D gene: .
V gene: TRBV7-9
J gene: TRBJ2-3
CDR3 protein: CASRPTATDTQYF
CDR3 DNA: TGTGCCAGCAGGCCCACAGCGACAGATACGCAGTATTTT

clone size: few
D gene: .
V gene: TRBV18
J gene: TRBJ2-1
CDR3 protein: CASSPKRTRVDEQFF
CDR3 DNA: TGTGCCAGCTCACCAAAGCGGACAAGGGTAGATGAGCAGTTCTTC

clone size: .
D gene: TRBD2
V gene: TRBV9
J gene: TRBJ2-3
CDR3 protein: CASSPGERGTTSTDTQYF
CDR3 DNA: TGTGCCAGCAGCCCAGGAGAGCGGGGAACCACTAGCACAGATACGCAGTATTTT

clone size: .
D gene: .
V gene: TRBV9
J gene: TRBJ2-3
CDR3 protein: CASSLSGGTSTDTQYF
CDR3 DNA: TGTGCCAGCAGCCTCAGTGGCGGTACTAGCACAGATACGCAGTATTTT

clone size: .
D gene: .
V gene: TRBV27
J gene: TRBJ1-2
CDR3 protein: CASSFLREKGFPRYGYTF
CDR3 DNA: TGTGCCAGCAGTTTTCTGCGTGAGAAGGGGTTTCCGCGCTATGGCTACACCTTC

clone size: .
D gene: .
V gene: TRBV7-8
J gene: TRBJ2-7
CDR3 protein: CASSQPGTKRYEQYF
CDR3 DNA: TGTGCCAGCAGCCAACCAGGCACGAAAAGATACGAGCAGTACTTC